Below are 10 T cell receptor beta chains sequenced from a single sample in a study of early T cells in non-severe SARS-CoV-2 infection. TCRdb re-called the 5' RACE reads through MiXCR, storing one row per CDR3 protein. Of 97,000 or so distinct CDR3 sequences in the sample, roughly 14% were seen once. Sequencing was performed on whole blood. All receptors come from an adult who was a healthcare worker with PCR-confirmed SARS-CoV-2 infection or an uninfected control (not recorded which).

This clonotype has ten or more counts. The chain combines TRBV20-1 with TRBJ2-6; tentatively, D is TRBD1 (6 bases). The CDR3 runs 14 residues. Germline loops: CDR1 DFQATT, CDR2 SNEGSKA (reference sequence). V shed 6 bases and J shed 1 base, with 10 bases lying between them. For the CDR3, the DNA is TGCAGTGCAAGAAGGGGGTCTGGGGCCAACGTCCTGACTTTC. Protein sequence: CSARRGSGANVLTF.

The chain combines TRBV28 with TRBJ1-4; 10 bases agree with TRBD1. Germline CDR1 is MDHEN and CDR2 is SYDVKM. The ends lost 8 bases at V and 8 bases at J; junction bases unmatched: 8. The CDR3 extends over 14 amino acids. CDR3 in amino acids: CASGTGETGEKLFF. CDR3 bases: TGTGCCAGCGGGACAGGGGAAACAGGCGAAAAACTGTTTTTT.

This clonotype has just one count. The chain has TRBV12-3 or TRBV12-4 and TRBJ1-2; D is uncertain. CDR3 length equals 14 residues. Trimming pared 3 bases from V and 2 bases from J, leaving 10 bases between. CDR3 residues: CASSLRARNYGYTF. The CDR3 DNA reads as TGTGCCAGCAGTTTGAGAGCCCGGAACTATGGCTACACCTTC.

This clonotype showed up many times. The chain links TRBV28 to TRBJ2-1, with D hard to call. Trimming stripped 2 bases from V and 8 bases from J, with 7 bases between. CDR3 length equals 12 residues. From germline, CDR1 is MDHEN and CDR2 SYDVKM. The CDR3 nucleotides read TGTGCCAGCAGTTTAACCGTCGATGAGCAGTTCTTC. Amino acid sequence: CASSLTVDEQFF. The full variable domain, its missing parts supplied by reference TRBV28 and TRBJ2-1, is DVKVTQSSRYLVKRTGEKVFLECVQDMDHENMFWYRQDPGLGLRLIYFSYDVKMKEKGDIPEGYSVSREKKERFSLILESASTNQTSMYLCASSLTVDEQFFGPGTRLTVL.

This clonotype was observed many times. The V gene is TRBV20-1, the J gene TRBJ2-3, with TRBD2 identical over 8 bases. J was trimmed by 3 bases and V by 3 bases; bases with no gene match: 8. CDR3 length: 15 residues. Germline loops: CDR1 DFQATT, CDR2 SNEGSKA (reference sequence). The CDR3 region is CSASQRENTTDTQYF. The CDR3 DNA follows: TGCAGTGCTAGCCAGCGGGAGAACACGACAGATACGCAGTATTTT.

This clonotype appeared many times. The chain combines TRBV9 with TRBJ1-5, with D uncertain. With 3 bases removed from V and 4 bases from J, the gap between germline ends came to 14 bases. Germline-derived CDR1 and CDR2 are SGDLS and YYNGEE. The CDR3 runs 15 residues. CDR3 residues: CASSERAAGNQPQHF. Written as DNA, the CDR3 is TGTGCCAGCAGCGAGAGGGCCGCAGGTAATCAGCCCCAGCATTTT. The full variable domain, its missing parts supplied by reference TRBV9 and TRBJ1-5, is DSGVTQTPKHLITATGQRVTLRCSPRSGDLSVYWYQQSLDQGLQFLIQYYNGEERAKGNILERFSAQQFPDLHSELNLSSLELGDSALYFCASSERAAGNQPQHFGDGTRLSIL.

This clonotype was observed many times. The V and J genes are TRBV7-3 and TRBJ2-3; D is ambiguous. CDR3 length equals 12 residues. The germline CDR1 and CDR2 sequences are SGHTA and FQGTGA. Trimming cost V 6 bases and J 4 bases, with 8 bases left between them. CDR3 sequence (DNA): TGTGCCAGCAGGGACCGAGCAGATACGCAGTATTTT. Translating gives CASRDRADTQYF.

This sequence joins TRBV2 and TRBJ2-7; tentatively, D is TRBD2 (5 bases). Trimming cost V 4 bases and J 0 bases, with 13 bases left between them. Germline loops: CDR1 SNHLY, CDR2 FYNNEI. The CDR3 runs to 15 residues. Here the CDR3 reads CASSVFAGVSYEQYF. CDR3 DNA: TGTGCCAGCAGTGTTTTCGCCGGGGTCTCCTACGAGCAGTACTTC.

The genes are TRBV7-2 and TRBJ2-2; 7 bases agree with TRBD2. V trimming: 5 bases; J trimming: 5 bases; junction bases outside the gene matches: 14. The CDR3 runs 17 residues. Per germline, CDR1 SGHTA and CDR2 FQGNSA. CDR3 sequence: CASSPQTSQMGTGELFF. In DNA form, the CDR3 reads TGTGCCAGCAGCCCCCAGACTAGCCAGATGGGGACCGGGGAGCTGTTTTTT. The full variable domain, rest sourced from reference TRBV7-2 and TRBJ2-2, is GAGVSQSPSNKVTEKGKDVELRCDPISGHTALYWYRQSLGQGLEFLIYFQGNSAPDKSGLPSDRFSAERTGGSVSTLTIQRTQQEDSAVYLCASSPQTSQMGTGELFFGEGSRLTVL.

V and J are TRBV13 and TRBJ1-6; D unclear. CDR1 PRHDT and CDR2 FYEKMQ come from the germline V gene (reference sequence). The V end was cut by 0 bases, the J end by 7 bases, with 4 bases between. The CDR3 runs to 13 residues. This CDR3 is CASSLGLNSPLHF. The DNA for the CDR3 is TGTGCCAGCAGCTTAGGCCTAAATTCACCCCTCCACTTT.